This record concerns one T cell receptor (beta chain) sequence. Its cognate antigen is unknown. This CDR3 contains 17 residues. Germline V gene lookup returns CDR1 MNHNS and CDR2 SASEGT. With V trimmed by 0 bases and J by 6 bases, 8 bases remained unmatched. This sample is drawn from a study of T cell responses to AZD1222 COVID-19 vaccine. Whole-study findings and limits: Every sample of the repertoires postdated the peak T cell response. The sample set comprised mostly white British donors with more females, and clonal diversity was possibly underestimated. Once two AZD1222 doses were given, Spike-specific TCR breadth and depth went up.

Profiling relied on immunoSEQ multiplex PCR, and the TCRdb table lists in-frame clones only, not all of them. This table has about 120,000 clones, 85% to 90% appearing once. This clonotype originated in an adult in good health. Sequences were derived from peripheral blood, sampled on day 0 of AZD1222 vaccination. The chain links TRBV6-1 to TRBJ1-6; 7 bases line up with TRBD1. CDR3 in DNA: TGTGCCAGCAGTGAAGCCAGACAGGGTTTGGTTAATTCACCCCTCCACTTT. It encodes CASSEARQGLVNSPLHF.